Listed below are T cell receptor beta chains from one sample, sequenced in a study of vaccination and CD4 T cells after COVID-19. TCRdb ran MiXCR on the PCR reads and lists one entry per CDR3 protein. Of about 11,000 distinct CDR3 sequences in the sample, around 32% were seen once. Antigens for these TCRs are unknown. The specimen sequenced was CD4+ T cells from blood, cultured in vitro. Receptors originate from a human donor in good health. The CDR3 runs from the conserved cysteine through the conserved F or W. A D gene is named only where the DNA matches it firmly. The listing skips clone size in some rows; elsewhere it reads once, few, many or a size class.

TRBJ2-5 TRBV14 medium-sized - CASSPGPGVWLETQYF TGTGCCAGCAGCCCGGGCCCAGGGGTGTGGTTGGAGACCCAGTACTTC
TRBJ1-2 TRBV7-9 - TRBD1 CASSLTGGYGYTF TGTGCCAGCAGCTTGACAGGGGGCTATGGCTACACCTTC
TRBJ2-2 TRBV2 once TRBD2 CASSKTSDNTGELFF TGTGCCAGCAGCAAAACTAGCGACAACACCGGGGAGCTGTTTTTT
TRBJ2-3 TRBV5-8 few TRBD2 CASSFRTSGRRDTQYF TGTGCCAGCAGCTTCCGGACTAGCGGGAGGAGAGATACGCAGTATTTT
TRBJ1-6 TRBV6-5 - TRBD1 CASSWDSENSPLHF TGTGCCAGCAGTTGGGACAGCGAGAATTCACCCCTCCACTTT
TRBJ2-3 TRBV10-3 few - CAISERWGDTQYF TGTGCCATCAGTGAAAGGTGGGGAGATACGCAGTATTTT
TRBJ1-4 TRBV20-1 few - CSAPSGGINEKLFF TGCAGTGCTCCCAGTGGGGGGATAAATGAAAAACTGTTTTTT
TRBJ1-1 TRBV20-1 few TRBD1 CSAAGTGIVGGYEAFF TGCAGTGCTGCCGGGACAGGGATTGTAGGGGGGTATGAAGCTTTCTTT
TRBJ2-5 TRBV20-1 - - CSVEGSAGETQYF TGCAGTGTAGAGGGAAGCGCGGGAGAGACCCAGTACTTC
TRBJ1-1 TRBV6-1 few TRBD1 CASKFRQGRGTEAFF TGTGCCAGCAAATTCCGACAGGGGCGCGGGACTGAAGCTTTCTTT
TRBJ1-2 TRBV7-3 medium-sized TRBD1 CASSLTQGNGYTF TGTGCCAGCAGCTTAACACAGGGGAATGGCTACACCTTC
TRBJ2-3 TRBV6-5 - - CASSSLLAATTDTQYF TGTGCCAGCAGTTCCCTACTAGCCGCGACAACAGATACGCAGTATTTT
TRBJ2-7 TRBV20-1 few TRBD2 CSVGLAGDSEQYF TGCAGTGTGGGACTAGCGGGAGACTCCGAGCAGTACTTC
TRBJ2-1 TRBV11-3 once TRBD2 CASSLGLGAGVRDEQFF TGTGCCAGCAGCTTAGGACTCGGAGCGGGAGTCAGGGATGAGCAGTTCTTC
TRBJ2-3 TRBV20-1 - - CSAKKVTQYF TGCAGTGCAAAGAAGGTTACGCAGTATTTT
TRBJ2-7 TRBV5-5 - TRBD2 CASSFGLAGEQYF TGTGCCAGCAGCTTCGGGCTAGCGGGAGAGCAGTACTTC